The present T cell receptor (beta chain) was sequenced within a study of radiotherapy plus CTLA-4 blockade in lung cancer. Study-level information: Objective responses occurred in around 18% of patients; about 31% had disease control. Regarding the study as a whole: Expansion of tumor-derived TCR clones was observed in blood after radiotherapy plus ipilimumab. Reports identified early blood T cell clone dynamics, with interferon-beta, as the best response predictor.

Sequencing was performed with immunoSEQ multiplex PCR; in TCRdb, only in-frame clones are kept and a portion is missing. The data hold approximately 85,000 clones, with under 85% observed a single time. Points on this clone: What it recognizes is unknown.

V lost 5 bases to trimming and J lost 3 bases, with 17 bases between them. This CDR3 is 15 amino acids long. Per germline, CDR1 MNHEY and CDR2 SMNVEV (reference sequence). It was focal radiation plus CTLA-4 blockade with ipilimumab that patients with chemo-refractory metastatic non-small-cell lung cancer received. The chain is built from TRBV27 and TRBJ2-7; TRBD1 is a possible D gene (5 bases). Sequences were derived from peripheral blood, sampled from a patient treated with radiotherapy plus ipilimumab. This clonotype was sampled from a human donor with non-small cell lung cancer that progressed on radiotherapy plus ipilimumab. The CDR3 loop reads CASSTVLNQGYEQYF. As DNA, the CDR3 is TGTGCCAGCAGTACAGTTCTAAACCAGGGCTACGAGCAGTACTTC.